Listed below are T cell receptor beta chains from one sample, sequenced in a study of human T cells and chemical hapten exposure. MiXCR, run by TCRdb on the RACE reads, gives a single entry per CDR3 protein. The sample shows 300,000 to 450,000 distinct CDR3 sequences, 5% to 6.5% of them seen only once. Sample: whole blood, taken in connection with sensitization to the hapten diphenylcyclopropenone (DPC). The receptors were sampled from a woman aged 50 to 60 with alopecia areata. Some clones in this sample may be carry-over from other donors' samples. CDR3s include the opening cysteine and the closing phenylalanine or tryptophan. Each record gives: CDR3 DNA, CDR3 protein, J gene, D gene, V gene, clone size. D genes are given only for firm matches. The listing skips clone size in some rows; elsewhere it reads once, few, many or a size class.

DNA: TGCGCCAGCAGCCAAGGGGGGAAACTGTTTTTT
CDR3: CASSQGGKLFF
J: TRBJ1-4
D: .
V: TRBV4-1
size: .

DNA: TGCAGTGCTAGAAGGACAGGGACCGAGCAGTACTTC
CDR3: CSARRTGTEQYF
J: TRBJ2-7
D: TRBD1
V: TRBV20-1
size: many

DNA: TGCGCCAGCACCCAACGCAGGAAGACATCCACAGATACGCAGTATTTT
CDR3: CASTQRRKTSTDTQYF
J: TRBJ2-3
D: .
V: TRBV23-1
size: many

DNA: TGTGCCAGCAGCTTAGCGCGGGGAGCGGGAGGGCCCGGGAGACCCCAGTACTTC
CDR3: CASSLARGAGGPGRPQYF
J: TRBJ2-5
D: TRBD2
V: TRBV7-2
size: few

DNA: TGCAGTGCTATAAAACTGAACACTGAAGCTTTCTTT
CDR3: CSAIKLNTEAFF
J: TRBJ1-1
D: .
V: TRBV20-1
size: .

DNA: TGTGCCAGCAGTAAACCGGGACTAGCGGGATCAGAGACCCAGTACTTC
CDR3: CASSKPGLAGSETQYF
J: TRBJ2-5
D: TRBD2
V: TRBV6-2/TRBV6-3
size: .

DNA: TGTGCCAGCAGTTCCGGACAGGGGCAGTACTTC
CDR3: CASSSGQGQYF
J: TRBJ2-7
D: TRBD1
V: TRBV3-1
size: many

DNA: TGCAGCGTTCTTTCCAGGGACCCCGGTCTCGGCGGTGAGCAGTTCTTC
CDR3: CSVLSRDPGLGGEQFF
J: TRBJ2-1
D: .
V: TRBV29-1
size: many

DNA: TGTGCCAGCAGCTTAGACTTTCAGAGCTCCTACAATGAGCAGTTCTTC
CDR3: CASSLDFQSSYNEQFF
J: TRBJ2-1
D: .
V: TRBV7-7
size: few

DNA: TGTGCCAGCAGTGAGCACGGCGGGACGAGTTGGAATGAGCAGTTCTTC
CDR3: CASSEHGGTSWNEQFF
J: TRBJ2-1
D: .
V: TRBV28
size: .

DNA: TGTGCCAGCAGTACAAGGGGGGGAGGCTACACCTTC
CDR3: CASSTRGGGYTF
J: TRBJ1-2
D: .
V: TRBV12-3/TRBV12-4
size: .

DNA: TGCGCCAGCAGCCTTCCGACTAGCGGGGGTGTCGACGAGCAGTACTTC
CDR3: CASSLPTSGGVDEQYF
J: TRBJ2-7
D: TRBD2
V: TRBV5-1
size: few

DNA: TGTGCCAGCCGACCTAGGGGCTCCGATTATGAGCAGTTCTTC
CDR3: CASRPRGSDYEQFF
J: TRBJ2-1
D: .
V: TRBV12-3/TRBV12-4
size: many

DNA: TGCAGTGCTAGAGCCGGGACTAGCGCAGAGACCCAGTACTTC
CDR3: CSARAGTSAETQYF
J: TRBJ2-5
D: TRBD2
V: TRBV20-1
size: few

DNA: TGTGCCAGCAGTTTAGACCACTTCAATACGCAGTATTTT
CDR3: CASSLDHFNTQYF
J: TRBJ2-3
D: .
V: TRBV6-2/TRBV6-3
size: .

DNA: TGTGCCACCGGCTTAGTTTCCTACGAGCAGTACTTC
CDR3: CATGLVSYEQYF
J: TRBJ2-7
D: .
V: TRBV27
size: many

DNA: TGTGCCAGCAGCGCCCTGGATACGCAGTATTTT
CDR3: CASSALDTQYF
J: TRBJ2-3
D: .
V: TRBV25-1
size: many

DNA: TGTGCCATCAAGGGCACGGACGGTACAGATACGCAGTATTTT
CDR3: CAIKGTDGTDTQYF
J: TRBJ2-3
D: .
V: TRBV10-3
size: .

DNA: TGCAGCGTGGACAGGGGTGACCACAATGAGCAGTTCTTC
CDR3: CSVDRGDHNEQFF
J: TRBJ2-1
D: TRBD1
V: TRBV29-1
size: many

DNA: TGTGCCAGCAGCTTAGAGTATCGAAGTCAAGAGACCCAGTACTTC
CDR3: CASSLEYRSQETQYF
J: TRBJ2-5
D: .
V: TRBV7-2
size: few

DNA: TGTGCCAGCAGCGTAGGTCAGATGAACACTGAAGCTTTCTTT
CDR3: CASSVGQMNTEAFF
J: TRBJ1-1
D: .
V: TRBV9
size: many

DNA: TGTGCCAGCAGCCAAGTCTTCGGCGGGGATCAGCCCCAGCATTTT
CDR3: CASSQVFGGDQPQHF
J: TRBJ1-5
D: .
V: TRBV3-1
size: .

DNA: TGTGCCAGCAGTTACAGACGGGTCTACGAGCAGTACTTC
CDR3: CASSYRRVYEQYF
J: TRBJ2-7
D: .
V: TRBV6-5
size: .

DNA: TGTGCCAGCTCACCCGATGGGAGGGATGAGCAGTTCTTC
CDR3: CASSPDGRDEQFF
J: TRBJ2-1
D: TRBD2
V: TRBV18
size: .

DNA: TGTGCCAGCAGTTTCGGTGAGCAGTTCTTC
CDR3: CASSFGEQFF
J: TRBJ2-1
D: .
V: TRBV12-3/TRBV12-4
size: many

DNA: TGCAGTGCTATCCCTCCGTTAGGGGACTCAGGGGCCAACGTCCTGACTTTC
CDR3: CSAIPPLGDSGANVLTF
J: TRBJ2-6
D: .
V: TRBV20-1
size: .

DNA: TGTGCCAGCACCGAGGGAGGGAGGACGACAGATACGCAGTATTTT
CDR3: CASTEGGRTTDTQYF
J: TRBJ2-3
D: TRBD2
V: TRBV9
size: many

DNA: TGTGCCAGCAGTCACGGAGGCAGGGCTACCGGGGAGCTGTTTTTT
CDR3: CASSHGGRATGELFF
J: TRBJ2-2
D: .
V: TRBV27
size: few

DNA: TGTGCCAGCTCACCACGGGGACAGGTTGGCAGGGAGCAGTACTTC
CDR3: CASSPRGQVGREQYF
J: TRBJ2-7
D: TRBD1
V: TRBV18
size: many

DNA: TGTGCCAGCAGACCGGGACTAGCGGCTCTATCGGGAGAGACCCAGTACTTC
CDR3: CASRPGLAALSGETQYF
J: TRBJ2-5
D: .
V: TRBV21-1
size: .

DNA: TGTGCCAGCAGTTTAGGACTAGATCGGTCCTACAATGAGCAGTTCTTC
CDR3: CASSLGLDRSYNEQFF
J: TRBJ2-1
D: TRBD2
V: TRBV27
size: few

DNA: TGTGCCAGCTCCGAGGGGACTACTGCGTACAATGAGCAGTTCTTC
CDR3: CASSEGTTAYNEQFF
J: TRBJ2-1
D: TRBD2
V: TRBV18
size: many

DNA: TGTGCCAGCAGCGTGGTAGCGGGGGGCACAGATACGCAGTATTTT
CDR3: CASSVVAGGTDTQYF
J: TRBJ2-3
D: TRBD2
V: TRBV9
size: many

DNA: TGTGCCAGCAGTCATCTTCAGACAGCCGCGGGCACCGGGGAGCTGTTTTTT
CDR3: CASSHLQTAAGTGELFF
J: TRBJ2-2
D: .
V: TRBV12-3/TRBV12-4
size: .

DNA: TGTGCCAGCCATAAAGCCGATAGCAATCAGCCCCAGCATTTT
CDR3: CASHKADSNQPQHF
J: TRBJ1-5
D: .
V: TRBV6-5
size: few

DNA: TGTGCCAGCAGCGCGGGACACTTCTCTGGAAACACCATATATTTT
CDR3: CASSAGHFSGNTIYF
J: TRBJ1-3
D: .
V: TRBV13
size: many

DNA: TGTGCCAGCAGCTTAGACCCAGGAGCGTTTTCACCCCTCCACTTT
CDR3: CASSLDPGAFSPLHF
J: TRBJ1-6
D: .
V: TRBV11-2
size: many

DNA: TGCAGTGCTAGAGATCGAATGGAAGGGGGCGCTGGCACCGGGGAGCTGTTTTTT
CDR3: CSARDRMEGGAGTGELFF
J: TRBJ2-2
D: TRBD1
V: TRBV20-1
size: many

DNA: TGTGCCAGCAGCCCCGCCGGACGGGGAAACAATCAGCCCCAGCATTTT
CDR3: CASSPAGRGNNQPQHF
J: TRBJ1-5
D: .
V: TRBV3-1
size: few

DNA: TGTGCCAGCAACCCTGGCGCGGGAGGGCCCTACGAGCAGTACTTC
CDR3: CASNPGAGGPYEQYF
J: TRBJ2-7
D: TRBD2
V: TRBV12-3/TRBV12-4
size: .

DNA: TGTGCCAGCAGTTTAAGGTACAATCAGCCCCAGCATTTT
CDR3: CASSLRYNQPQHF
J: TRBJ1-5
D: .
V: TRBV27
size: .

DNA: TGCGCCACCTCAGGCGGCGGGGGTCCTTTTAATGAGCAGTTCTTC
CDR3: CATSGGGGPFNEQFF
J: TRBJ2-1
D: TRBD2
V: TRBV5-1
size: few

DNA: TGTGCCAGTAGTATAAGGGGTCAGCCCCAGCATTTT
CDR3: CASSIRGQPQHF
J: TRBJ1-5
D: .
V: TRBV19
size: .

DNA: TGTGCCAGCAGTTCAGGGGGATGGCGAGAGACCCAGTACTTC
CDR3: CASSSGGWRETQYF
J: TRBJ2-5
D: TRBD1
V: TRBV27
size: many

DNA: TGTGCCAGCAGTCTCGTACTAGCGGGGGGTCGGGAGACCCAGTACTTC
CDR3: CASSLVLAGGRETQYF
J: TRBJ2-5
D: TRBD2
V: TRBV12-3/TRBV12-4
size: .

DNA: TGTGCCAGCGGTGACAAGGGTTACACCGGGGAGCTGTTTTTT
CDR3: CASGDKGYTGELFF
J: TRBJ2-2
D: .
V: TRBV27
size: .

DNA: TGTGCCAGCAGCGTGGGGTCCCTCGTAGGTGAGCAGTTCTTC
CDR3: CASSVGSLVGEQFF
J: TRBJ2-1
D: .
V: TRBV9
size: many

DNA: TGTGCCAGCAGTTCCTCTACAGGGGGCACAGATACGCAGTATTTT
CDR3: CASSSSTGGTDTQYF
J: TRBJ2-3
D: TRBD1
V: TRBV7-9
size: many